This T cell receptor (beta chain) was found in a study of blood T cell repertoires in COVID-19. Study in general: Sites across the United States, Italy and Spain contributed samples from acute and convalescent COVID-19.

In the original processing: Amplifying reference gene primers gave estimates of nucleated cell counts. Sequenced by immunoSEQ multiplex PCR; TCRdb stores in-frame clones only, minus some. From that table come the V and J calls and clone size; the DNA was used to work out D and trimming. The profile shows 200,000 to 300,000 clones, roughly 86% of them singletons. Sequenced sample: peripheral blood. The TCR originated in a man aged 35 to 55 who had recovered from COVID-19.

As DNA, the CDR3 is TGTGCCAGCAGTGGTTCCCCCGGCGAGCAGTACTTC. As protein: CASSGSPGEQYF. The chain couples TRBV2 to TRBJ2-7; D gene unclear. Trimming shortened V by 4 bases and J by 6 bases, and 10 bases separated the two germline ends. In germline, CDR1 is SNHLY, CDR2 FYNNEI. This CDR3 contains 12 residues.